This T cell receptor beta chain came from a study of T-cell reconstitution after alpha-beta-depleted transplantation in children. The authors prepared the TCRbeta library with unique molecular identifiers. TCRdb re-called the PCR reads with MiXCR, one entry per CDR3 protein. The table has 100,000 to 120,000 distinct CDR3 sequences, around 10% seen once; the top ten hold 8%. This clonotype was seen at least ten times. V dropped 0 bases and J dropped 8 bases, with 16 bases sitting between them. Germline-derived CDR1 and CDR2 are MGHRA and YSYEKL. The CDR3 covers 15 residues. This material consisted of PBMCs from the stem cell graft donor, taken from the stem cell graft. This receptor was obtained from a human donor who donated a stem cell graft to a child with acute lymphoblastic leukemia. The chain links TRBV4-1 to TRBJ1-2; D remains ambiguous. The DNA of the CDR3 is TGCGCCAGCAGCCAAGATCAGGTCCCCTATTGGGGCTACACCTTC. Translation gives CASSQDQVPYWGYTF.